The 30 T cell receptor beta chains listed next were all sequenced from one sample in a study of CD8+ T cells in alopecia areata. Treatment meaning: oral pan-JAK inhibitor, 5-10 mg twice daily. Extraction of RNA preceded its reverse transcription into cDNA, which served as the sequencing template. Here immunoSEQ multiplex PCR was the method, and the copy in TCRdb shows in-frame clones only, minus some. Among approximately 200,000 clones listed, 58% were seen once. Specimen: CD4+ T cells sorted from blood, collected at week 24, from a patient treated with tofacitinib. Receptors were obtained from a human donor with alopecia areata.

The chain has TRBV7-7 and TRBJ2-2, with 8 nucleotides matching TRBD2. The CDR3 contains 15 residues. The V gene end was trimmed by 6 bases and the J gene end by 5 bases; junction bases not matched to a gene: 8. Germline values: CDR1 SSHAT, CDR2 FNYEAQ (reference sequence). The CDR3 reads CASRSSGLGTGELFF. The CDR3 DNA follows: TGTGCCAGCAGATCTAGCGGGCTCGGGACCGGGGAGCTGTTTTTT. Full variable domain (outside the CDR3, taken from reference TRBV7-7 and TRBJ2-2): GAGVSQSPRYKVTKRGQDVTLRCDPISSHATLYWYQQALGQGPEFLTYFNYEAQPDKSGLPSDRFSAERPEGSISTLTIQRTEQRDSAMYRCASRSSGLGTGELFFGEGSRLTVL.

This chain uses TRBV15 with TRBJ2-5; D is undetermined. Germline loops: CDR1 LNHNV, CDR2 YYDKDF (reference sequence). The CDR3 runs to 14 residues. V lost 0 bases and J 2 bases, leaving 7 bases between the germline ends. CDR3 nucleotide sequence: TGTGCCACCAGCAGAGAGGTAGAGCAAGAGACCCAGTACTTC. Its protein is CATSREVEQETQYF.

This clone was counted between two and nine times. The V and J genes are TRBV5-1 and TRBJ2-7, with D perhaps TRBD1 (6 bases). The CDR3 sequence is 14 residues long. Trimming cost V 4 bases and J 7 bases, with 18 bases left between them. Germline V gene sequence: CDR1 SGHRS, CDR2 YFSETQ. DNA of the CDR3: TGCGCCAGCAGCCAAATCCAGGGGCGTGGGGAGCAGTACTTC. This codes for CASSQIQGRGEQYF.

This clone has only a few counts. The chain links TRBV5-1 to TRBJ2-5; D remains ambiguous. V was pared by 2 bases and J by 5 bases, with 13 bases between. Germline V gene sequence: CDR1 SGHRS, CDR2 YFSETQ. The CDR3 runs to 14 residues. CDR3 sequence: CASSFPDLTETQYF. As DNA, the CDR3 is TGCGCCAGCAGCTTCCCGGACCTAACGGAGACCCAGTACTTC.

This chain joins TRBV30 and TRBJ2-3; D uncertain. The V end lost 0 bases, the J end lost 2 bases, and 9 bases lay between the germline ends. Looked up from germline, CDR1 is GTSNPN and CDR2 is SVGIG (reference sequence). CDR3 size: 14 residues. The CDR3 region is CAWSVLFNTDTQYF. The CDR3 DNA reads as TGTGCCTGGAGTGTATTGTTTAACACAGATACGCAGTATTTT. The full variable domain, completed using reference TRBV30 and TRBJ2-3, is SQTIHQWPATLVQPVGSPLSLECTVEGTSNPNLYWYRQAAGRGLQLLFYSVGIGQISSEVPQNLSASRPQDRQFILSSKKLLLSDSGFYLCAWSVLFNTDTQYFGPGTRLTVL.

This chain uses TRBV7-8 with TRBJ2-5; D unclear. Trimming left V 2 bases short and J 5 bases short, with 6 bases between. The CDR3 is made up of 12 amino acids. Germline loops: CDR1 SGHVS, CDR2 FQNEAQ. This CDR3 reads CASSLRAETQYF. The CDR3 DNA reads TGTGCCAGCAGCTTACGGGCTGAGACCCAGTACTTC.

This chain uses TRBV4-2 with TRBJ1-2, with D perhaps TRBD1 (6 bases). The CDR3 runs to 15 residues. Germline V CDR1 and CDR2: LGHNA, YNFKEQ. Between the trimmed V and J ends, which lost 2 bases and 0 bases, there was a span of 10 bases. Here the CDR3 DNA reads TGTGCCAGCAGCCAAAACAGGGAAGCTAACTATGGCTACACCTTC. It translates to CASSQNREANYGYTF.

The chain recombines TRBV9 with TRBJ1-1, with D possibly TRBD1 on 5 matching bases. V was pared by 3 bases and J by 4 bases, with 10 bases between. Germline V gene sequence: CDR1 SGDLS, CDR2 YYNGEE. The CDR3 sequence is 13 residues long. The CDR3 DNA reads as TGTGCCAGCAGCGCGGGGGGGAGCACTGAAGCTTTCTTT. Its protein is CASSAGGSTEAFF. Full variable domain (outside the CDR3, taken from reference TRBV9 and TRBJ1-1): DSGVTQTPKHLITATGQRVTLRCSPRSGDLSVYWYQQSLDQGLQFLIQYYNGEERAKGNILERFSAQQFPDLHSELNLSSLELGDSALYFCASSAGGSTEAFFGQGTRLTVV.

The chain combines TRBV7-2 with TRBJ2-3, with D perhaps matching TRBD1 (6 bases). Germline V gives CDR1 SGHTA, CDR2 FQGNSA. CDR3 length: 17 amino acids. Trimming stripped 4 bases from V and 0 bases from J, with 17 bases between. The CDR3 coding sequence is TGTGCCAGCAGCTCAACCCTGGACAGCCTTAGCACAGATACGCAGTATTTT. It codes for CASSSTLDSLSTDTQYF.

J is TRBJ2-3 and V is TRBV7-3; D ambiguous. CDR3 length equals 13 residues. V lost 5 bases to trimming and J lost 2 bases, with 8 bases between them. Germline V CDR1 and CDR2: SGHTA, FQGTGA. The CDR3 DNA follows: TGTGCCAGCAGCCCAACGTACACAGATACGCAGTATTTT. The encoded protein is CASSPTYTDTQYF.

The chain carries TRBV27 and TRBJ2-1, with TRBD1 identical over 7 bases. Germline assignment: CDR1 MNHEY and CDR2 SMNVEV (reference sequence). V shed 7 bases and J 6 bases; nucleotides not matched to a gene: 9. The CDR3 loop spans 14 amino acids. The DNA for the CDR3 is TGTGCCAGCAACCGGCAGGGGGTATCCAATGAGCAGTTCTTC. Translated: CASNRQGVSNEQFF.

This clone was seen more than once but under ten times. The rearrangement uses TRBV25-1 and TRBJ2-7; D uncertain. This CDR3 has 12 residues. CDR1 MGHDK and CDR2 SYGVNS come from the germline V gene. V lost 2 bases and J 9 bases, leaving 11 bases between the germline ends. The CDR3 DNA sequence: TGTGCCAGCAGTGAACCAGGCACCGGGCAGTACTTC. Its protein product is CASSEPGTGQYF.

The rearrangement uses TRBV4-3 and TRBJ1-2, with 8 bases identical to TRBD1. The germline V gene encodes CDR1 LGHNA and CDR2 YSLEER. The CDR3 has 14 residues. Trimming at V came to 3 bases and at J to 8 bases, leaving 8 bases not matched to a gene. The CDR3 region is CASSQDQGAPGYTF. The CDR3 DNA reads TGCGCCAGCAGCCAGGACCAGGGGGCCCCGGGCTACACCTTC.

The rearrangement joins TRBV28 to TRBJ2-2; no clear D gene. The CDR3 spans 13 residues. The germline V gene encodes CDR1 MDHEN and CDR2 SYDVKM. V was pared by 3 bases and J by 1 base, with 3 bases between. The CDR3 region is CASSFRNTGELFF. Written as DNA, the CDR3 is TGTGCCAGCAGTTTTAGGAACACCGGGGAGCTGTTTTTT.

The chain carries TRBV5-4 and TRBJ2-2, with no clear D. Germline CDR1 is SGHNT and CDR2 is YYREEE (reference sequence). The CDR3 is made up of 14 amino acids. Trimming took off 1 base at V and 0 bases at J, with 4 bases between the two ends. CDR3 in amino acids: CASSLPTNTGELFF. In nucleotides, the CDR3 is TGTGCCAGCAGCTTGCCCACGAACACCGGGGAGCTGTTTTTT.

V is TRBV7-9 and J is TRBJ2-5, with D possibly matching TRBD2 (6 bases). V shed 8 bases and J shed 5 bases, with 12 bases lying between them. CDR3 length: 12 amino acids. Germline loops: CDR1 SEHNR, CDR2 FQNEAQ (reference sequence). The CDR3, as DNA: TGTGCCAGCTCTTCCCGGGGGGAGACCCAGTACTTC. This translates into CASSSRGETQYF.

This clone was counted between two and nine times. The V call is TRBV30, the J call TRBJ2-3; D is perhaps TRBD1 or TRBD2 (5 bases each). Trimming took 0 bases from V and 6 from J, leaving 10 bases between them. The germline CDR1 and CDR2 sequences are GTSNPN and SVGIG (reference sequence). There are 13 residues in the CDR3. The CDR3 nucleotides are TGTGCCTGGAGTGTGGGGGAGAGGGATACGCAGTATTTT. This gives the protein CAWSVGERDTQYF.

The rearrangement uses TRBV6-6 and TRBJ2-2; TRBD1 agrees at 7 bases. This CDR3 has 14 amino acids. The ends lost 7 bases at V and 15 bases at J; junction bases unmatched: 17. CDR1 MNHNY and CDR2 SVGAGI come from the germline V gene (reference sequence). The DNA for the CDR3 is TGTGCCAGCACCGAACCGCGACAGGGCCACACGTTGTTTTTT. Translating it yields CASTEPRQGHTLFF.

The sample holds a few counts of this clone. CDR3 DNA sequence: TGCGCCAGCAGCTTAAACTCGGCCGAATTGGGTGGCTACACCTTC. It encodes CASSLNSAELGGYTF. This rearrangement joins TRBV5-1 to TRBJ1-2; D unclear. Trimming shortened V by 2 bases and J by 7 bases, and 18 bases separated the two germline ends. From germline, CDR1 is SGHRS and CDR2 YFSETQ. The CDR3 contains 15 residues.

The chain carries TRBV30 and TRBJ2-5; TRBD2 agrees at 7 bases. Germline V lookup: CDR1 GTSNPN, CDR2 SVGIG (reference sequence). J gave up 5 bases and V 1 base, and 1 base lay outside the gene matches. The CDR3 runs to 12 residues. The CDR3 reads CAWSARGETQYF. Written as DNA, the CDR3 is TGTGCCTGGAGTGCGCGGGGGGAGACCCAGTACTTC.

With regard to this clone: At the DNA level, this CDR3 is encoded by other sequences in the same sample as well. This chain uses TRBV9 with TRBJ2-7; D gene ambiguous. Germline lookup yields CDR1 SGDLS and CDR2 YYNGEE. This CDR3 is 14 amino acids long. Trimming stripped 0 bases from V and 2 bases from J, with 9 bases between. This CDR3 reads CASSVVAGPYEQYF. The DNA for the CDR3 is TGTGCCAGCAGCGTAGTGGCCGGGCCCTACGAGCAGTACTTC.

The V call is TRBV5-1, the J call TRBJ2-5; 9 nucleotides agree with TRBD1. With V trimmed by 4 bases and J by 4 bases, 8 bases remained unmatched. The CDR3 consists of 15 residues. CDR1 is SGHRS, CDR2 YFSETQ, per germline. CDR3 nucleotide sequence: TGCGCCAGCAGCATAGGGACAGGGCTTCTAGAGACCCAGTACTTC. It encodes CASSIGTGLLETQYF.

J is TRBJ2-1 and V is TRBV7-2, with D perhaps assigned TRBD1 or TRBD2 (5 bases each). Deletions cut 3 bases from V and 7 bases from J, with 10 bases between. Per germline, CDR1 SGHTA and CDR2 FQGNSA. This CDR3 comprises 13 residues. The CDR3 here is CASSFWDQNEQFF. In nucleotides, the CDR3 is TGTGCCAGCAGCTTCTGGGACCAAAATGAGCAGTTCTTC. Filled out from reference TRBV7-2 and TRBJ2-1, the complete variable domain reads GAGVSQSPSNKVTEKGKDVELRCDPISGHTALYWYRQSLGQGLEFLIYFQGNSAPDKSGLPSDRFSAERTGGSVSTLTIQRTQQEDSAVYLCASSFWDQNEQFFGPGTRLTVL.

The chain carries TRBV15 and TRBJ1-5, with unresolved D. CDR1 and CDR2 from the germline V gene are LNHNV and YYDKDF (reference sequence). Trimming removed 1 base from V and 0 bases from J, with 13 bases in between. The CDR3 consists of 17 residues. DNA of the CDR3: TGTGCCACCAGCAGAGCACCACAGCCATATAGCAATCAGCCCCAGCATTTT. Translation: CATSRAPQPYSNQPQHF.

This clone was picked up a small number of times. This chain uses TRBV18 with TRBJ2-5; D is unclear. V was pared by 1 base and J by 1 base, with 10 bases between. Germline V CDR1 and CDR2: KGHSH, LQKENI. The CDR3 runs 15 residues. The CDR3 DNA reads TGTGCCAGCTCACCACTCCGCCAGTCCCAAGAGACCCAGTACTTC. Its translation: CASSPLRQSQETQYF.

This chain connects TRBV18 to TRBJ1-2, with 7 bases aligning to TRBD1. V shed 3 bases, J shed 4 bases, and the junction held 5 bases outside the gene matches. Germline V gene sequence: CDR1 KGHSH, CDR2 LQKENI. This CDR3 is 14 amino acids long. The CDR3 DNA reads as TGTGCCAGCTCACCGCCAACAGGGGTCTATGGCTACACCTTC. Its protein is CASSPPTGVYGYTF.

This chain links TRBV5-1 with TRBJ1-1; D gene ambiguous. The CDR3 has 13 residues. CDR1 SGHRS and CDR2 YFSETQ come from the germline V gene. V shed 6 bases and J shed 4 bases, with 13 bases lying between them. As DNA, the CDR3 is TGCGCCAGCACCCCAACGGTTGCCACTGAAGCTTTCTTT. Its translation is CASTPTVATEAFF.

The chain links TRBV7-3 to TRBJ2-7; TRBD2 aligns across 8 bases. Per the germline V gene, CDR1 is SGHTA and CDR2 is FQGTGA. The CDR3 covers 15 residues. V shed 0 bases, J shed 7 bases, and the junction held 8 bases outside the gene matches. In nucleotides, the CDR3 is TGTGCCAGCAGCTTAACAGCGGGAGCGCGTGGGGAGCAGTACTTC. Its translation: CASSLTAGARGEQYF. Supplemented by reference TRBV7-3 and TRBJ2-7, the full variable domain reads GAGVSQTPSNKVTEKGKYVELRCDPISGHTALYWYRQSLGQGPEFLIYFQGTGAADDSGLPNDRFFAVRPEGSVSTLKIQRTERGDSAVYLCASSLTAGARGEQYFGPGTRLTVT.

The chain joins TRBV29-1 to TRBJ2-5; D gene uncertain. Germline values: CDR1 SQVTM, CDR2 ANQGSEA. CDR3 length equals 12 residues. The V and J ends lost 4 bases and 2 bases respectively, with 8 bases between them. The CDR3 region is CSVGSAQETQYF. CDR3 nucleotides: TGCAGCGTTGGCTCGGCGCAAGAGACCCAGTACTTC.

In this sample, this clone turned up a few times. V is TRBV15 and J is TRBJ2-5; 8 bases fit TRBD1. The CDR3 is 17 amino acids. The germline gives CDR1 LNHNV, CDR2 YYDKDF (reference sequence). Trimming removed 2 bases from V and 5 bases from J; junction bases left unmatched: 13. The CDR3 DNA follows: TGTGCCACCAGCAGACCCCCGGGACAGGATAAGGGGGAGACCCAGTACTTC. Translation gives CATSRPPGQDKGETQYF.